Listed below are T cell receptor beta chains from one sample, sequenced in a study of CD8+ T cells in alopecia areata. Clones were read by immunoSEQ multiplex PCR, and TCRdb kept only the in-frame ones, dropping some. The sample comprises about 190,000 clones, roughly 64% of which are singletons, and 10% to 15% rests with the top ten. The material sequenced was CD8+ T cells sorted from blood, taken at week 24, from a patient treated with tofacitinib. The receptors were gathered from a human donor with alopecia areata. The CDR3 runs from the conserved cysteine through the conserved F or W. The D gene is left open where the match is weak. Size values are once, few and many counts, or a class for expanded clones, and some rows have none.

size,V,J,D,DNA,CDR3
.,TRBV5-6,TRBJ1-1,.,TGTGCCAGCAGCTTGGGAGGAGTGACTGAAGCTTTCTTT,CASSLGGVTEAFF
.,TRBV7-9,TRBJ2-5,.,TGTGCCAGCAGCTTTCAGGAACAAGAGACCCAGTACTTC,CASSFQEQETQYF
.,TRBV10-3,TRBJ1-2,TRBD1,TGTGCCATCAGCTCGGGACAGGTGAACTATGGCTACACCTTC,CAISSGQVNYGYTF
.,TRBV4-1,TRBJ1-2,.,TGCGCCAGCAGCCAAGCCGACAGCCGCTATGGCTACACCTTC,CASSQADSRYGYTF
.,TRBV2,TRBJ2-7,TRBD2,TGTGCCAGCAGTGACTCCCTAGCGGGGGACTACGAGCAGTACTTC,CASSDSLAGDYEQYF
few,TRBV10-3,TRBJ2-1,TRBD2,TGTGCCAGCCCCTTGCGGGGGGCGAACAATGAGCAGTTCTTC,CASPLRGANNEQFF
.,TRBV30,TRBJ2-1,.,TGTGCCTGGAGTGGTGCAGGGGCCTCCTACAATGAGCAGTTCTTC,CAWSGAGASYNEQFF
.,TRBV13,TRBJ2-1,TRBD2,TGTGCCAGCAGCCTTGGGACTAGGAATGAGCAGTTCTTC,CASSLGTRNEQFF
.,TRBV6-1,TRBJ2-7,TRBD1,TGTGCCAGCAGGGGCAGGGGGACCTACGAGCAGTACTTC,CASRGRGTYEQYF
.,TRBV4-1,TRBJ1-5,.,TGCGCCAGCAGCCAAAGACGGGGTCTCAATCAGCCCCAGCATTTT,CASSQRRGLNQPQHF
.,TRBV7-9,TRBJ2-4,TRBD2,TGTGCCAGCAGCCCCCCCCGGGAGGGTTCCAGAAACATTCAGTACTTC,CASSPPREGSRNIQYF
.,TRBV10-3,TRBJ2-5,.,TGTGCCATCAGTGATGGTAGCGGACCGGAGACCCAGTACTTC,CAISDGSGPETQYF
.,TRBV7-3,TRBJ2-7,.,TGTGCCAGCAGCGCGCAGTGGGGACACGAGCAGTACTTC,CASSAQWGHEQYF
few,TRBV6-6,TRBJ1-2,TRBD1,TGTGCCAGCAGTGGGGACAGTAACTATGGCTACACCTTC,CASSGDSNYGYTF
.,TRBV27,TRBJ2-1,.,TGTGCCAGCAGTTTAATAGGAGGGGGCAATGAGCAGTTCTTC,CASSLIGGGNEQFF
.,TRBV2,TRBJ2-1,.,TGTGCCAGCAAAAAGTCGTTCCGACCGGGGAATGAGCAGTTCTTC,CASKKSFRPGNEQFF
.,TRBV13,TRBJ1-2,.,TGTGCCAGCAGCGAAGGGGGACAACCCTATGGCTACACCTTC,CASSEGGQPYGYTF
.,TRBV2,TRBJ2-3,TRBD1,TGTGCCAGCAGTGGACAGGGCCTACCCACAGATACGCAGTATTTT,CASSGQGLPTDTQYF
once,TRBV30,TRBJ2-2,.,TGTGCCTGGAGTGAAGGAGCCGGGGAGCTGTTTTTT,CAWSEGAGELFF
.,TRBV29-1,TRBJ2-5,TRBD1,TGCAGCGTTGAAAACTCGGGGGACAGGAAAGAGACCCAGTACTTC,CSVENSGDRKETQYF
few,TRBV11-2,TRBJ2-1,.,TGTGCCAGCAGCCGAGTAGGGCGGGGGCAGGACAATGAGCAGTTCTTC,CASSRVGRGQDNEQFF
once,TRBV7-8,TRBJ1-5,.,TGTGCCAGCAGCCCAAATCCGAGTGGTCAGCCCCAGCATTTT,CASSPNPSGQPQHF
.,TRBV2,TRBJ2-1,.,TGTGCCAGCAGGCAGCATCCTGAGCAGTTCTTC,CASRQHPEQFF
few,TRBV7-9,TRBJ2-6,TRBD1,TGTGCCAGCAGCCCGAAGACCGGGACAGGGGAATCCGGGGCCAACGTCCTGACTTTC,CASSPKTGTGESGANVLTF
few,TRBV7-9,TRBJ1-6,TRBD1,TGTGCCAGCAGCCCAAGCGACAGGGTTAATTCACCCCTCCACTTT,CASSPSDRVNSPLHF
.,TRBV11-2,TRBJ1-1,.,TGTGCCAGCAGCCCCAGCGGAGGGGACGTTACTGAAGCTTTCTTT,CASSPSGGDVTEAFF
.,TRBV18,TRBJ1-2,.,TGTGCCAGCTCACCAGGGACGGTCGTAGAGGGCTACACCTTC,CASSPGTVVEGYTF
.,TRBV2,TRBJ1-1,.,TGTGCCAGCAGTGAAGTTGAACAGCCCACTGAAGCTTTCTTT,CASSEVEQPTEAFF
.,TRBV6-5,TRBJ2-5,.,TGTGCCAGCAGTTCTGGACGGCGGTACCAAGAGACCCAGTACTTC,CASSSGRRYQETQYF
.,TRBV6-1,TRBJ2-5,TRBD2,TGTGCCTCCTGGGGGGGATTACTACAAGAGACCCAGTACTTC,CASWGGLLQETQYF
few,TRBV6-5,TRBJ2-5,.,TGTGCCAGCGGGGGCGGCAGGGCATACCAAGAGACCCAGTACTTC,CASGGGRAYQETQYF